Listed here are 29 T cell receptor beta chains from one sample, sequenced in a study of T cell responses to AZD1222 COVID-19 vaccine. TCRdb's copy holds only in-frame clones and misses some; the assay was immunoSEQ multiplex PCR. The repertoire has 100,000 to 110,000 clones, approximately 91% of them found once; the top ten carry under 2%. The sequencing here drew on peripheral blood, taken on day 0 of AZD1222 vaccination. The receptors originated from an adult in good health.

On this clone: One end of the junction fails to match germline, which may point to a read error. The chain's CDR3 is CASSLDSLSVLF. The CDR3 DNA sequence: TGTGCCAGCAGCTTAGACTCTTTGAGTGTCCTCTTC. This chain joins TRBV7-8 and TRBJ1-2, with unresolved D. The CDR3 loop spans 12 amino acids. Germline CDR1 and CDR2: SGHVS and FQNEAQ.

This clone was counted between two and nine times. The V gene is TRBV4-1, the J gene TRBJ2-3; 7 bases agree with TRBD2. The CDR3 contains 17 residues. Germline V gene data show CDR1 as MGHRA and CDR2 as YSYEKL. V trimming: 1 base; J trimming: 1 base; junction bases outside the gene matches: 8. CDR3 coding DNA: TGCGCCAGCAGCCAAGGAGGGCGGGAGTGGGGCACAGATACGCAGTATTTT. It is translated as CASSQGGREWGTDTQYF.

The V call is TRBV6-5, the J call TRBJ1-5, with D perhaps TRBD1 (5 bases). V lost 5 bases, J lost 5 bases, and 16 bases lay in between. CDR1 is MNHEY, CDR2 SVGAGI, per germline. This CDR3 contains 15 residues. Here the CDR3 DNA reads TGTGCCAGCAGTACCTACGGGATCAGGGATCAGCCCCAGCATTTT. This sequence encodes CASSTYGIRDQPQHF.

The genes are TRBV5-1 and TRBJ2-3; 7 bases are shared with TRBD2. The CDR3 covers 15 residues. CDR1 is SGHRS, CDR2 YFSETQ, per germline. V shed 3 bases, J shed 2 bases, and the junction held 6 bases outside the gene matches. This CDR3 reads CASSSRDYITDTQYF. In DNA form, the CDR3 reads TGCGCCAGCAGCTCCCGGGACTACATCACAGATACGCAGTATTTT. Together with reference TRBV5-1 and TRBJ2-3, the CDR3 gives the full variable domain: KAGVTQTPRYLIKTRGQQVTLSCSPISGHRSVSWYQQTPGQGLQFLFEYFSETQRNKGNFPGRFSGRQFSNSRSEMNVSTLELGDSALYLCASSSRDYITDTQYFGPGTRLTVL.

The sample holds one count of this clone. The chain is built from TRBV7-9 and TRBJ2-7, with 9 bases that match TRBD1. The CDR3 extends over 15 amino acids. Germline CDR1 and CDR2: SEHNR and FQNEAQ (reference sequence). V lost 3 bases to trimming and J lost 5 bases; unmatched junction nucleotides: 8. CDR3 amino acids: CASSLRTGASHEQYF. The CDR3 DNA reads TGTGCCAGCAGCTTGCGGACAGGGGCCTCGCACGAGCAGTACTTC. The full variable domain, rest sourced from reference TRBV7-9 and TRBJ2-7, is DTGVSQNPRHKITKRGQNVTFRCDPISEHNRLYWYRQTLGQGPEFLTYFQNEAQLEKSRLLSDRFSAERPKGSFSTLEIQRTEQGDSAMYLCASSLRTGASHEQYFGPGTRLTVT.

The CDR3 reads CASSLHGYDEQYF. Here the CDR3 DNA reads TGTGCCAGCAGCTTACACGGTTATGACGAGCAGTACTTC. This chain uses TRBV7-2 with TRBJ2-7; D not resolved. The CDR3 is 13 residues long. The V and J ends lost 2 bases and 5 bases respectively, with 10 bases between them. Looked up from germline, CDR1 is SGHTA and CDR2 is FQGNSA. The variable domain in full, completed from reference TRBV7-2 and TRBJ2-7, reads GAGVSQSPSNKVTEKGKDVELRCDPISGHTALYWYRQSLGQGLEFLIYFQGNSAPDKSGLPSDRFSAERTGGSVSTLTIQRTQQEDSAVYLCASSLHGYDEQYFGPGTRLTVT.

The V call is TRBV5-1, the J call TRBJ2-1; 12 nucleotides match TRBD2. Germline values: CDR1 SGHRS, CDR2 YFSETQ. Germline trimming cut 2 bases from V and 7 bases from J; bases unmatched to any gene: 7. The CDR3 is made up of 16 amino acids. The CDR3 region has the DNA TGCGCCAGCAGCTTCATACTAGCGGGAGGAAAGAATGAGCAGTTCTTC. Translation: CASSFILAGGKNEQFF.

This CDR3 reads CASSQGVSETQYF. The DNA of the CDR3 is TGCGCCAGCAGCCAAGGGGTTTCAGAGACCCAGTACTTC. The chain couples TRBV4-1 to TRBJ2-5; D uncertain. Germline V gene data show CDR1 as MGHRA and CDR2 as YSYEKL. The V and J ends lost 1 base and 4 bases respectively, with 7 bases between them. The CDR3 length is 13 residues.

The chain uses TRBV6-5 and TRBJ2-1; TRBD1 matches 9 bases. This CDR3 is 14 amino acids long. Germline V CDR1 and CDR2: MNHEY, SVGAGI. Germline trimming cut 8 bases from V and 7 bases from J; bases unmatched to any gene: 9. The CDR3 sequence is CASLSGTGYNEQFF. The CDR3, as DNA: TGTGCCAGCTTAAGCGGGACAGGGTATAATGAGCAGTTCTTC.

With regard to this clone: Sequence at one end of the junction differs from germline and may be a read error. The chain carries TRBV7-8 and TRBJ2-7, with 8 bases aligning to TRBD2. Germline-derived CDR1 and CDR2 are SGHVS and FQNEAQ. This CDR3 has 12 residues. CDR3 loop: CASSPPGREKDF. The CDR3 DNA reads TGTGCCAGCAGCCCACCCGGGAGGGAAAAAGACTTC.

The CDR3 DNA is TGTGCCATCAAACCTACTTGGGGCAATCAGCCCCAGCATTTT. Its protein is CAIKPTWGNQPQHF. The chain is built from TRBV6-5 and TRBJ1-5; no definite D call. The CDR3 sequence is 14 residues long. With 10 bases removed from V and 2 bases from J, the gap between germline ends came to 15 bases. Germline V gene sequence: CDR1 MNHEY, CDR2 SVGAGI.

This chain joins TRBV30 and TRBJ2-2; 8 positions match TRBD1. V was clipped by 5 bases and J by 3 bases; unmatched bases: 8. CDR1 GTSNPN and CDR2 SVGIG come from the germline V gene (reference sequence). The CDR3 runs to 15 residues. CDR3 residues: CAWVPGGADTGELFF. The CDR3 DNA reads TGTGCCTGGGTCCCAGGGGGCGCGGACACCGGGGAGCTGTTTTTT.

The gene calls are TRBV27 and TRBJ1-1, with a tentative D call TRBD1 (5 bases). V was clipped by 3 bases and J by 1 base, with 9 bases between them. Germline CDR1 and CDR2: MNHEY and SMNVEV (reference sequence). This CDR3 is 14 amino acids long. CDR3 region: CASSLGVGNTEAFF. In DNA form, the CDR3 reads TGTGCCAGCAGTTTGGGGGTGGGGAACACTGAAGCTTTCTTT.

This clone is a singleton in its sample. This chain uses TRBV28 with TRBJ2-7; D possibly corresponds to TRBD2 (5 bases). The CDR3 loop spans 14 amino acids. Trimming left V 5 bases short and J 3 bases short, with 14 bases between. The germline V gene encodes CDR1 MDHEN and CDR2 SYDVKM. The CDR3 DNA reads TGTGCCAGCAGTGGATCTAGCATCGGCTACGAGCAGTACTTC. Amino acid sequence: CASSGSSIGYEQYF.

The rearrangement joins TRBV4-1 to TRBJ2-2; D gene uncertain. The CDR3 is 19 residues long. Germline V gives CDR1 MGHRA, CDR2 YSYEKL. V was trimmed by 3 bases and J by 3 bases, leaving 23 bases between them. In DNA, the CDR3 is TGCGCCAGCAGCCAGAGTTACAGTCACTCAAACGGGTACACCGGGGAGCTGTTTTTT. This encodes CASSQSYSHSNGYTGELFF.

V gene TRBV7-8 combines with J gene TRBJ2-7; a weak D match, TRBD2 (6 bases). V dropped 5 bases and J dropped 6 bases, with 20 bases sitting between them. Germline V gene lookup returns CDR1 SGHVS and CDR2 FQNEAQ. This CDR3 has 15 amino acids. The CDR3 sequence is CASSTRTGRRGEQYF. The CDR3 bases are TGTGCCAGCAGCACTCGTACCGGGAGACGTGGCGAGCAGTACTTC.

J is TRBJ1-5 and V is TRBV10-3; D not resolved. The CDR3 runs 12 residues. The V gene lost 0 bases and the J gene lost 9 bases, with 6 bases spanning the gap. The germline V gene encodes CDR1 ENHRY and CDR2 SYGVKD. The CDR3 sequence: CAISESHPPQHF. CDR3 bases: TGTGCCATCAGTGAGTCACACCCGCCCCAGCATTTT.

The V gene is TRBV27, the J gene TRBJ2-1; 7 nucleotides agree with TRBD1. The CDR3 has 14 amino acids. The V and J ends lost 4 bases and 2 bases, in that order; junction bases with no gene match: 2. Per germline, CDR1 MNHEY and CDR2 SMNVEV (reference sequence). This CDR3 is CASSSGQAYNEQFF. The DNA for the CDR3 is TGTGCCAGCAGTTCCGGACAGGCCTACAATGAGCAGTTCTTC.

DNA of the CDR3: TGTGCCAGCAGCGTAGCGGTCGGCCCGGGGCCCCAGCATTTT. It codes for CASSVAVGPGPQHF. This sequence joins TRBV9 and TRBJ1-5; D is unresolved. Trimming shortened V by 0 bases and J by 9 bases, and 13 bases separated the two germline ends. The CDR3 totals 14 residues. Per germline, CDR1 SGDLS and CDR2 YYNGEE.

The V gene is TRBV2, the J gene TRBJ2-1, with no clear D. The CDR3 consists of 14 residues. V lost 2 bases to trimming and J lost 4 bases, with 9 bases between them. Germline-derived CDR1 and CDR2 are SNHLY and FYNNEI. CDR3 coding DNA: TGTGCCAGCAGTGAATTGGACCTATACAATGAGCAGTTCTTC. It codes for CASSELDLYNEQFF.

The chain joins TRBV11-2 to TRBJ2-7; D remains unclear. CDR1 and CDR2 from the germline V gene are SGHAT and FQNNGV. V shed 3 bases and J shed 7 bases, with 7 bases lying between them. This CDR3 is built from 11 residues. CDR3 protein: CASSFHSEQYF. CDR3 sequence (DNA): TGTGCCAGCAGCTTCCATTCTGAGCAGTACTTC.

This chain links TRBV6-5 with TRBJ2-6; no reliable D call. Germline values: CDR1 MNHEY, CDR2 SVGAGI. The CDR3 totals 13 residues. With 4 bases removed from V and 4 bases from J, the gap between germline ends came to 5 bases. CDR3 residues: CASSWGGANVLTF. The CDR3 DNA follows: TGTGCCAGCAGTTGGGGAGGGGCCAACGTCCTGACTTTC.

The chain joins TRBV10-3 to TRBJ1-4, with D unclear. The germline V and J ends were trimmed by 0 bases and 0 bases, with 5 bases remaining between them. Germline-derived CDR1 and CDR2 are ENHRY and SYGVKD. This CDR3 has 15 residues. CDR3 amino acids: CAISESVATNEKLFF. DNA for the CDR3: TGTGCCATCAGTGAGTCCGTTGCAACTAATGAAAAACTGTTTTTT.

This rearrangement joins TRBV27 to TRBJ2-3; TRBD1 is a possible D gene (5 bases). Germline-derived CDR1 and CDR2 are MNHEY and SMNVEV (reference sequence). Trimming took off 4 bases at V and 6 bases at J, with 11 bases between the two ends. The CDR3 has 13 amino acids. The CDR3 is CASSWNRPDTQYF. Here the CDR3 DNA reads TGTGCCAGCAGTTGGAACAGGCCTGATACGCAGTATTTT.

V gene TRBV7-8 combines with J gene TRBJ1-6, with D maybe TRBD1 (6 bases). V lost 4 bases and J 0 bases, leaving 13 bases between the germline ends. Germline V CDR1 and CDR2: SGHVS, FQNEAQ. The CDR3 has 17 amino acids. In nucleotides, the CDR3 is TGTGCCAGCAGCTCAGGACAGAGGAGCTCCTATAATTCACCCCTCCACTTT. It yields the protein CASSSGQRSSYNSPLHF.

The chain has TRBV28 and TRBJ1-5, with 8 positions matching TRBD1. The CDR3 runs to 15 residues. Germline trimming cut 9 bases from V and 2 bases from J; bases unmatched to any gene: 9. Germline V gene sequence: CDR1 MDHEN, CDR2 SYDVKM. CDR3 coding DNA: TGTGCCAGAAACGGACAGGGATTCGGCAATCAGCCCCAGCATTTT. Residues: CARNGQGFGNQPQHF.

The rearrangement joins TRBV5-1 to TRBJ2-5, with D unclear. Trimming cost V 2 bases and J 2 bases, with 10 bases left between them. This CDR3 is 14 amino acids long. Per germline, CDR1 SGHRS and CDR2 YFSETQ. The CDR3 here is CASSLLPSQETQYF. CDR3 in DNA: TGCGCCAGCAGCTTACTCCCCTCTCAAGAGACCCAGTACTTC.

The CDR3 nucleotides read TGTGCCAGCTCACCACCGGGACGAGAGACCCAGTACTTC. As protein: CASSPPGRETQYF. V and J are TRBV18 and TRBJ2-5; either TRBD1 or TRBD2 may fit D (5 bases each). Germline V gene lookup returns CDR1 KGHSH and CDR2 LQKENI. V was shortened by 0 bases and J by 4 bases, with 6 bases between the two germline ends. This CDR3 is 13 amino acids long.

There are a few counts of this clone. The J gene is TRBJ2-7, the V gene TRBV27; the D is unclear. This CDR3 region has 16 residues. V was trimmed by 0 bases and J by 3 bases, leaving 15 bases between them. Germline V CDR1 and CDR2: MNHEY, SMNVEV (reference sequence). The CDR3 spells CASSLSVGQGIYEQYF. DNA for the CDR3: TGTGCCAGCAGTTTATCCGTAGGGCAAGGTATCTACGAGCAGTACTTC.